This section outlines one T cell receptor beta chain sequence together with its context. Antigen unknown. The record originates from a study of cytomegalovirus exposure and HLA in healthy donors. The PCR ran on 60 Vbeta and 13 Jbeta primers. Sequencing used immunoSEQ multiplex PCR; TCRdb keeps in-frame clones, though not all of them. The data hold roughly 88,000 clones, with around three quarters observed a single time. CDR1 LGHNA and CDR2 YSLEER come from the germline V gene. This CDR3 contains 14 residues. J gave up 7 bases and V 1 base, and 4 bases lay outside the gene matches. Study-wide results and limits: Cytomegalovirus-associated TCR beta chains were listed, numbering 150 to 200. Per a prior analysis, the majority of TCR beta V segments were productive roughly 87% or roughly 30% of the time. A later analysis showed HLA-associated TCR beta chains outstripping equally common others in clonal expansion. The likely origin of a cluster of highly shared sequence variants was a sequencing artifact.

What was sequenced was PBMCs. The chain has TRBV4-3 and TRBJ1-1; 9 positions agree with TRBD1. The receptor was derived from a young man in good health and CMV-seropositive. The CDR3 region is CASSQVGTGSEAFF. The DNA for the CDR3 is TGCGCCAGCAGCCAAGTGGGGACAGGGAGTGAAGCTTTCTTT.